The 23 T cell receptor beta chains listed next were all sequenced from one sample in a study of T cells in Graves' hyperthyroidism and ophthalmopathy. Regions amplified from RNA transcripts were the TCR beta CDR3 regions. The HTBI primer set was used in a first-round RT-PCR of the TCR CDR3. Using its own MiXCR run on the multiplex PCR reads, TCRdb lists one record per CDR3 protein. The data contain roughly 500,000 distinct CDR3 sequences, approximately 48% of them singletons. Input material: peripheral blood or thyroid tissue (not recorded which). The source is an adult woman with Graves' disease, either hyperthyroidism or ophthalmopathy (not recorded which).

This clonotype came up many times. This chain joins TRBV10-2 and TRBJ1-2; 9 bases are shared with TRBD1. The germline V gene has CDR1 WSHSY and CDR2 SAAADI. The CDR3 contains 15 residues. V lost 6 bases to trimming and J lost 3 bases; unmatched junction nucleotides: 8. The CDR3 nucleotides read TGCGCCAGCAGCCACCGGACAGGGGAGGACTATGGCTACACCTTC. The encoded protein is CASSHRTGEDYGYTF.

The rearrangement links TRBV12-3 or TRBV12-4 to TRBJ1-5; weak D call: TRBD1 (5 bases). Trimming left V 2 bases short and J 1 base short, with 9 bases between. The CDR3 sequence is 15 residues long. The CDR3 spells CASSLYSGSNQPQHF. DNA for the CDR3: TGTGCCAGCAGTTTATACTCAGGGAGCAATCAGCCCCAGCATTTT.

In its sample, this clonotype was seen many times. The chain carries TRBV25-1 and TRBJ2-6, with D possibly matching TRBD2 (5 bases). Germline V gene data show CDR1 as MGHDK and CDR2 as SYGVNS. The V end lost 8 bases, the J end lost 4 bases, and 12 bases lay between the germline ends. The CDR3 consists of 14 residues. CDR3 in amino acids: CASSREVGANVLTF. The CDR3 DNA reads as TGTGCCAGCTCTCGGGAAGTCGGGGCCAACGTCCTGACTTTC.

Notes on this clonotype: Since a much larger clone is just one base distant, this may be a read error. The genes are TRBV19 and TRBJ2-2, with TRBD2 identical over 12 bases. Germline loops: CDR1 LNHDA, CDR2 SQIVND (reference sequence). CDR3 size: 17 residues. CDR3 amino acids: CTSRTRLAGADTGELFF. The CDR3 DNA reads as TGTACCAGCAGGACCCGACTAGCGGGAGCGGACACCGGGGAGCTGTTTTTT.

The sample holds a few counts of this clonotype. An end of the junction does not agree with germline; a read error may underlie this. The chain uses TRBV19 and TRBJ1-2, with a possible D match to TRBD1 (6 bases). Per the germline V gene, CDR1 is LNHDA and CDR2 is SQIVND (reference sequence). This CDR3 has 11 residues. CDR3 protein: CASTEGVFYAF. The CDR3 nucleotides are TGTGCCAGTACTGAGGGGGTTTTTTACGCCTTC.

The CDR3 DNA reads TGTGCCAGTAGTATGGGGACACCTTGGCTCGAGCAGTACTTC. Protein: CASSMGTPWLEQYF. The V and J genes are TRBV19 and TRBJ2-7; weak D call: TRBD1 (6 bases). The CDR3 has 14 amino acids. Trimming cost V 3 bases and J 6 bases, with 15 bases left between them. CDR1 and CDR2 from the germline V gene are LNHDA and SQIVND (reference sequence).

V is TRBV7-2 and J is TRBJ1-2; the D gene is possibly TRBD1 (6 bases). Germline CDR1 and CDR2: SGHTA and FQGNSA. The CDR3 totals 16 residues. Trimming removed 2 bases at V and 4 bases at J, with 17 bases between. CDR3 in amino acids: CASSLTSGEVSYGYTF. The CDR3 DNA sequence: TGTGCCAGCAGCTTAACGTCAGGGGAAGTATCCTATGGCTACACCTTC. Full variable domain (missing parts from reference TRBV7-2 and TRBJ1-2): GAGVSQSPSNKVTEKGKDVELRCDPISGHTALYWYRQSLGQGLEFLIYFQGNSAPDKSGLPSDRFSAERTGGSVSTLTIQRTQQEDSAVYLCASSLTSGEVSYGYTFGSGTRLTVV.

For the CDR3, the DNA is TGTGCCATCAGTCCTCTGGGACAGGGCGACGAGCAGTACTTC. This sequence encodes CAISPLGQGDEQYF. This chain connects TRBV10-3 to TRBJ2-7; 9 bases map to TRBD1. V lost 5 bases, J lost 5 bases, and 7 bases stayed unmatched. From germline, CDR1 is ENHRY and CDR2 SYGVKD. This CDR3 has 14 residues.

This chain uses TRBV29-1 with TRBJ1-2; 7 positions agree with TRBD1. Germline CDR1 SQVTM, CDR2 ANQGSEA. There are 12 residues in the CDR3. Trimming cost V 7 bases and J 8 bases; bases outside gene matches: 10. The CDR3 coding sequence is TGCAGCGCCCTGAAGACAGGGATAGGCTACACCTTC. Protein: CSALKTGIGYTF.

This clonotype appeared a single time. This chain uses TRBV24-1 with TRBJ2-5; 7 bases map to TRBD2. CDR3 length equals 14 residues. Germline CDR1 KGHDR, CDR2 SFDVKD. The V segment lost 5 bases and the J segment 2 bases; nucleotides outside the gene matches: 4. Here the CDR3 reads CATSGRGSQETQYF. The CDR3 DNA is TGTGCCACCAGTGGGCGCGGGAGTCAAGAGACCCAGTACTTC.

This clonotype has a handful of counts. The rearrangement joins TRBV7-9 to TRBJ2-7, with TRBD2 identical over 9 bases. Germline CDR1 SEHNR, CDR2 FQNEAQ (reference sequence). Trimming at V came to 7 bases and at J to 3 bases, leaving 10 bases not matched to a gene. This CDR3 has 15 amino acids. CDR3 DNA: TGTGCCAGCAAGACCGCCGGGACTAGCAGCTACGAGCAGTACTTC. This codes for CASKTAGTSSYEQYF.

The J gene is TRBJ1-2, the V gene TRBV29-1; 8 nucleotides align to TRBD1. The V and J ends lost 6 bases and 2 bases, in that order; junction bases with no gene match: 8. Germline V gene data show CDR1 as SQVTM and CDR2 as ANQGSEA. The CDR3 consists of 14 residues. CDR3 region: CSVRTGGVNYGYTF. CDR3 bases: TGCAGCGTCAGAACAGGGGGAGTGAACTATGGCTACACCTTC.

This clonotype was detected a few times. A much larger clone differs from this one at a single base, so this may be a read error. The chain links TRBV7-2 to TRBJ2-5, with TRBD1 matching 11 bases. This CDR3 region has 15 residues. Germline CDR1 reads SGHTA; CDR2 reads FQGNSA. V trimming: 10 bases; J trimming: 7 bases; junction bases outside the gene matches: 14. CDR3 loop: CANGGQGAAHGTQYF. As DNA, the CDR3 is TGTGCCAACGGTGGACAGGGGGCAGCGCATGGGACCCAGTACTTC.

This clonotype was seen ten or more times. V is TRBV27 and J is TRBJ1-6, with D unresolved. Trimming took off 3 bases at V and 5 bases at J, with 8 bases between the two ends. The CDR3 extends over 14 amino acids. CDR1 is MNHEY, CDR2 SMNVEV, per germline (reference sequence). CDR3 sequence reads: CASSFDMHNSPLHF. CDR3 bases: TGTGCCAGCAGTTTCGACATGCATAATTCACCCCTCCACTTT.

This clonotype has just a few counts. V gene TRBV19 combines with J gene TRBJ1-1; D unclear. V was trimmed by 6 bases and J by 0 bases, leaving 8 bases between them. Germline CDR1 reads LNHDA; CDR2 reads SQIVND (reference sequence). The CDR3 is made up of 13 amino acids. The CDR3 sequence is CASRQYMNTEAFF. In DNA, the CDR3 is TGTGCCAGTAGACAGTACATGAACACTGAAGCTTTCTTT.

V gene TRBV29-1 combines with J gene TRBJ2-4; 10 nucleotides line up with TRBD1. The trim removed 4 bases at V and 6 bases at J, leaving 3 bases unmatched. This CDR3 spans 13 amino acids. Germline assignment: CDR1 SQVTM and CDR2 ANQGSEA. The CDR3 here is CSVGQGAGNIQYF. In nucleotides, the CDR3 is TGCAGCGTTGGACAGGGGGCGGGAAACATTCAGTACTTC.

The gene calls are TRBV2 and TRBJ2-5; 9 bases are a match to TRBD2. V lost 7 bases, J lost 6 bases, and 12 bases stayed unmatched. The CDR3 spans 15 residues. Per germline, CDR1 SNHLY and CDR2 FYNNEI. The CDR3 reads CASMGLSGSSKTQYF. CDR3 bases: TGTGCCAGCATGGGGCTTAGCGGGAGCTCAAAGACCCAGTACTTC.

The rearrangement links TRBV9 to TRBJ1-6; 7 bases agree with TRBD1. The ends lost 4 bases at V and 7 bases at J; junction bases unmatched: 8. Germline CDR1 is SGDLS and CDR2 is YYNGEE. The CDR3 has 15 amino acids. The CDR3 DNA reads as TGTGCCAGCAGCTCCCGGGACAGTGGAAATTCACCCCTCCACTTT. Translation: CASSSRDSGNSPLHF.

This clonotype was observed a few times. The chain has TRBV5-1 and TRBJ2-7, with a weak D call TRBD1 (6 bases). The CDR3 has 15 residues. Germline values: CDR1 SGHRS, CDR2 YFSETQ. The V end lost 4 bases, the J end lost 7 bases, and 21 bases lay between the germline ends. CDR3 nucleotides: TGCGCCAGCAGCCGTGGACAGCGCACCTACGGGGAGCAGTACTTC. This sequence encodes CASSRGQRTYGEQYF.

This clonotype has just a few counts. The genes are TRBV9 and TRBJ1-2; a weak D match, TRBD1 (5 bases). V was clipped by 3 bases and J by 6 bases, with 18 bases between them. The V gene's germline CDR1 is SGDLS and CDR2 YYNGEE. The CDR3 covers 15 residues. The CDR3 loop is CASSGTGGLWNGYTF. CDR3 nucleotide sequence: TGTGCCAGCAGCGGCACCGGGGGACTCTGGAATGGCTACACCTTC.

The J gene is TRBJ2-5, the V gene TRBV10-3; D remains unclear. In germline, CDR1 is ENHRY, CDR2 SYGVKD. This CDR3 comprises 14 residues. V dropped 3 bases and J dropped 4 bases, with 12 bases sitting between them. The chain's CDR3 is CAISEGQASETQYF. In nucleotides, the CDR3 is TGTGCCATCAGTGAAGGGCAGGCCTCAGAGACCCAGTACTTC.

The rearrangement links TRBV29-1 to TRBJ2-6; D is possibly TRBD1 (6 bases). Germline assignment: CDR1 SQVTM and CDR2 ANQGSEA. The CDR3 extends over 13 amino acids. Trimming pared 4 bases from V and 4 bases from J, leaving 8 bases between. The CDR3 here is CSVGGQGANVLTF. As DNA, the CDR3 is TGCAGCGTTGGAGGACAGGGGGCCAACGTCCTGACTTTC.

This clonotype occurred many times. V usage is TRBV20-1 and J usage is TRBJ1-4, with a tentative D call TRBD1 (5 bases). From germline, CDR1 is DFQATT and CDR2 SNEGSKA (reference sequence). The CDR3 is made up of 13 amino acids. Trimming took off 3 bases at V and 8 bases at J, with 13 bases between the two ends. The CDR3 protein is CSASRVIREKLFF. As DNA, the CDR3 is TGCAGTGCTAGCAGGGTAATACGCGAAAAACTGTTTTTT.